Listed below are T cell receptor beta chains from one sample, sequenced in a study of radiotherapy plus CTLA-4 blockade in lung cancer. Here immunoSEQ multiplex PCR was the method, and the copy in TCRdb shows in-frame clones only, minus some. There are 75,000 or so clones in the sample; approximately 80% occur only once, and roughly 7% lies in the top ten. The specimen was peripheral blood, collected from a patient treated with radiotherapy plus ipilimumab. The receptor set was obtained from a human donor with non-small cell lung cancer who had a complete response to radiotherapy plus ipilimumab. The CDR3 runs from the conserved cysteine through the conserved F or W. Each record gives: clone size, J gene, D gene, V gene, CDR3 protein, CDR3 DNA. D genes are given only for firm matches. The listing skips clone size in some rows; elsewhere it reads once, few, many or a size class.

NA | TRBJ2-2 | TRBD1 | TRBV12-5 | CASGPEFPGQGRTGELFF | TGTGCTAGTGGTCCGGAATTTCCGGGACAGGGACGCACCGGGGAGCTGTTTTTT
NA | TRBJ2-5 | NA | TRBV15 | CATSRDRGEETQYF | TGTGCCACCAGCAGAGACAGGGGAGAAGAGACCCAGTACTTC
NA | TRBJ2-5 | TRBD1 | TRBV6-5 | CASSYSGQLAKTQYF | TGTGCCAGCAGTTACTCGGGACAGCTCGCGAAGACCCAGTACTTC
few | TRBJ2-7 | NA | TRBV5-8 | CASSGGGHYEQYF | TGTGCCAGCAGCGGTGGGGGACACTACGAGCAGTACTTC
NA | TRBJ1-4 | NA | TRBV28 | CASSLPGTTNEKLFF | TGTGCCAGCAGTTTGCCAGGGACTACTAATGAAAAACTGTTTTTT
NA | TRBJ1-4 | TRBD1 | TRBV29-1 | CSVGDRGGSEKLFF | TGCAGCGTTGGGGACAGGGGCGGTAGTGAAAAACTGTTTTTT
NA | TRBJ1-2 | NA | TRBV28 | CASAGRYGYTF | TGTGCCAGCGCAGGAAGATATGGCTACACCTTC
few | TRBJ1-5 | NA | TRBV6-1 | CASSEGQFSNQPQHF | TGTGCCAGCAGTGAAGGTCAGTTTAGCAATCAGCCCCAGCATTTT
NA | TRBJ2-3 | NA | TRBV20-1 | CSAPLGGQYF | TGCAGTGCTCCCCTGGGCGGGCAGTATTTT
once | TRBJ1-2 | NA | TRBV18 | CASSPYDTTANYGYTF | TGTGCCAGCTCACCTTACGACACCACAGCTAACTATGGCTACACCTTC
NA | TRBJ1-2 | NA | TRBV19 | CASSIGSSLGADYGYTF | TGTGCCAGTAGTATAGGGAGCAGCTTGGGGGCGGACTATGGCTACACCTTC
NA | TRBJ2-3 | TRBD1 | TRBV10-2 | CASSDPGGGYRGTDTQYF | TGCGCCAGCAGTGACCCTGGAGGGGGATACAGGGGGACAGATACGCAGTATTTT
NA | TRBJ1-1 | NA | TRBV28 | CASGQRQNTEAFF | TGTGCCAGCGGACAGAGACAGAACACTGAAGCTTTCTTT
NA | TRBJ1-4 | TRBD1 | TRBV2 | CASREGQAGGLFF | TGTGCCAGCAGAGAGGGACAGGCCGGAGGACTGTTTTTT
NA | TRBJ2-1 | NA | TRBV10-3 | CAISEYGGDTSYNEQFF | TGCGCCATCAGTGAGTACGGAGGGGACACCTCCTACAATGAGCAGTTCTTC
NA | TRBJ1-2 | TRBD1 | TRBV18 | CASSLRQGRTTNYGYTF | TGTGCCAGCTCCCTCAGACAGGGGCGAACTACTAACTATGGCTACACCTTC
NA | TRBJ1-6 | TRBD1 | TRBV7-9 | CASSWDRGLSYNSPLHF | TGTGCCAGCAGCTGGGACAGGGGGCTATCCTATAATTCACCCCTCCACTTT
NA | TRBJ2-3 | TRBD2 | TRBV7-7 | CASSLGLAGTDTQYF | TGTGCTAGCAGCCTCGGACTAGCGGGCACAGATACGCAGTATTTT
NA | TRBJ1-2 | NA | TRBV11-2 | CASSLEGRGYTF | TGTGCCAGCAGCTTAGAGGGGCGCGGCTACACCTTC
NA | TRBJ1-4 | TRBD1 | TRBV7-2 | CASSETGGSTTNEKLFF | TGTGCCAGCAGCGAGACAGGGGGCTCGACAACTAATGAAAAACTGTTTTTT
NA | TRBJ2-5 | NA | TRBV19 | CASSISRGQIETQYF | TGTGCCAGTAGTATATCGAGGGGACAAATAGAGACCCAGTACTTC
NA | TRBJ1-2 | TRBD1 | TRBV6-6 | CASSSDRGQAVSGYTF | TGTGCCAGCAGTTCCGACAGGGGCCAGGCCGTCAGCGGCTACACCTTC
once | TRBJ1-3 | NA | TRBV7-9 | CASSLRTGLSGNTIYF | TGTGCCAGCAGCCTCCGGACCGGGCTCTCTGGAAACACCATATATTTT
once | TRBJ1-6 | TRBD1 | TRBV5-4 | CASSSGTVSAPLHF | TGTGCCAGCAGTTCCGGGACAGTCTCTGCACCCCTCCACTTT
NA | TRBJ1-1 | NA | TRBV28 | CASSASTEAFF | TGTGCCAGCAGTGCGAGCACTGAAGCTTTCTTT
NA | TRBJ1-4 | TRBD1 | TRBV19 | CASSGTDTGNEKLFF | TGTGCCAGTAGCGGGACAGACACGGGTAATGAAAAACTGTTTTTT
once | TRBJ2-1 | TRBD2 | TRBV7-2 | CAGSRGKLAVSNEQFF | TGTGCCGGCAGCCGGGGGAAGCTAGCGGTTAGCAATGAGCAGTTCTTC
NA | TRBJ1-4 | NA | TRBV7-9 | CASSFLPGSRSGEKLFF | TGTGCCAGCAGCTTTTTGCCGGGATCCCGGTCGGGTGAAAAACTGTTTTTT
NA | TRBJ2-3 | TRBD1 | TRBV9 | CASSVAVTGSTDTQYF | TGTGCCAGCAGCGTAGCGGTGACAGGGAGCACAGATACGCAGTATTTT
NA | TRBJ2-3 | NA | TRBV10-1 | CASSEAEQGTDTQYF | TGCGCCAGCAGTGAGGCGGAACAGGGAACAGATACGCAGTATTTT
once | TRBJ2-3 | NA | TRBV30 | CAWSVGQDTQYF | TGTGCCTGGAGTGTTGGACAAGATACGCAGTATTTT
NA | TRBJ2-2 | TRBD2 | TRBV5-1 | CASSLVAGGPLIHPGELFF | TGCGCCAGCAGCTTGGTTGCGGGAGGGCCTCTCATACATCCCGGGGAGCTGTTTTTT
NA | TRBJ1-2 | NA | TRBV30 | CAWKGTEGLGGYTF | TGTGCCTGGAAAGGGACCGAGGGATTGGGCGGCTACACCTTC
NA | TRBJ1-2 | NA | TRBV30 | CAWSDKIPILTQLNYGYTF | TGTGCCTGGAGCGATAAAATCCCAATACTCACGCAGCTTAACTATGGCTACACCTTC
once | TRBJ2-3 | NA | TRBV7-2 | CASSLRVHQDTQYF | TGTGCCAGCAGCTTACGGGTCCATCAGGATACGCAGTATTTT
NA | TRBJ1-1 | NA | TRBV5-1 | CASSWGSGQTEAFF | TGCGCCAGCAGCTGGGGGTCGGGGCAGACTGAAGCTTTCTTT
NA | TRBJ1-4 | TRBD1 | TRBV4-1 | CASSQNIPTGGREKLFF | TGCGCCAGCAGCCAAAACATTCCCACAGGGGGGAGGGAAAAACTGTTTTTT
NA | TRBJ2-5 | NA | TRBV27 | CASSFRGAYETQYF | TGTGCCAGCAGTTTCCGGGGGGCCTATGAGACCCAGTACTTC
few | TRBJ2-7 | NA | TRBV4-3 | CASSQETRDKQYF | TGCGCCAGCAGCCAAGAAACCAGGGATAAGCAGTACTTC
once | TRBJ2-2 | TRBD1 | TRBV9 | CASSARGSGELFF | TGTGCCAGCAGCGCCAGGGGGTCGGGGGAGCTGTTTTTT
NA | TRBJ2-3 | NA | TRBV9 | CASSVAAGLAQYF | TGTGCCAGCAGCGTAGCTGCAGGGTTGGCGCAGTATTTT
NA | TRBJ2-2 | NA | TRBV2 | CASSKNTGELFF | TGTGCCAGCAGTAAGAACACCGGGGAGCTGTTTTTT
NA | TRBJ2-7 | NA | TRBV4-1 | CASSQGSFGQGITYEQYF | TGCGCCAGCAGCCAAGGCTCTTTCGGGCAGGGGATTACCTACGAGCAGTACTTC
NA | TRBJ1-1 | NA | TRBV14 | CASSPRAIFRMMNTEAFF | TGTGCCAGCAGCCCGCGGGCTATCTTCCGGATGATGAACACTGAAGCTTTCTTT
NA | TRBJ2-7 | TRBD1 | TRBV27 | CASSFGQGFYEQYF | TGTGCCAGCAGTTTTGGACAGGGTTTCTACGAGCAGTACTTC
once | TRBJ1-3 | NA | TRBV9 | CASSVAGTNSGNTIYF | TGTGCCAGCAGCGTAGCTGGGACAAACTCTGGAAACACCATATATTTT
NA | TRBJ2-2 | NA | TRBV12-5 | CASGLDRSRELFF | TGTGCTAGTGGTTTGGACAGGTCCCGGGAGCTGTTTTTT
NA | TRBJ1-5 | NA | TRBV6-1 | CASTHRGDSNQPQHF | TGTGCCAGCACCCATCGTGGCGATAGCAATCAGCCCCAGCATTTT
NA | TRBJ2-6 | NA | TRBV2 | CASSLGVSGANVLTF | TGTGCCAGCAGTTTAGGGGTATCTGGGGCCAACGTCCTGACTTTC
once | TRBJ1-5 | NA | TRBV28 | CASRPPSLGSNQPQHF | TGTGCCAGCAGACCCCCGTCTCTGGGGAGCAATCAGCCCCAGCATTTT
NA | TRBJ2-2 | NA | TRBV14 | CASSQASVWNTGELFF | TGTGCCAGCAGCCAAGCTAGCGTGTGGAACACCGGGGAGCTGTTTTTT
NA | TRBJ2-5 | TRBD1 | TRBV7-9 | CASSYPGTEEQETQYF | TGTGCCAGCAGCTACCCCGGGACAGAAGAACAAGAGACCCAGTACTTC
NA | TRBJ1-1 | NA | TRBV2 | CASSGGSTEAFF | TGTGCCAGCTCGGGGGGCAGCACTGAAGCTTTCTTT
NA | TRBJ2-1 | NA | TRBV11-3 | CASSPQRASNEQFF | TGTGCCAGCAGCCCTCAGCGGGCGAGCAATGAGCAGTTCTTC
once | TRBJ1-1 | NA | TRBV29-1 | CSVQTARAARRDTEAFF | TGCAGCGTCCAAACGGCCCGGGCAGCCCGACGGGACACTGAAGCTTTCTTT